The clone carrying this T cell receptor beta chain came up a few times. Its antigen is not known. After constant-region reverse-primer amplification, full-length variable regions underwent semi-nested PCR with Nested Universal Primer A. In TCRdb, the 5' RACE reads were re-called with MiXCR into one record per CDR3 protein. The sample shows around 43,000 distinct CDR3 sequences, 18% of them seen only once. Purified naive CD4+ T cells were depleted of CD25+ Tregs. Study results and caveats: Larger-cohort validation covered only one TCR beta V-J rearrangement.

Trimming removed 6 bases from V and 7 bases from J, with 9 bases in between. Germline CDR1 and CDR2: LNHDA and SQIVND (reference sequence). CDR3 size: 12 residues. The receptor comes from a female donor with breast cancer. Sequencing was done on a sample of naive CD4+ T cells sorted from a lymph node. Described subset: naive CD4+ T cells, CD4+CD45RA+CD25-. The V gene is TRBV19, the J gene TRBJ1-4; unclear D gene. The CDR3 here is CASSHSGEKLFF. Written as DNA, the CDR3 is TGTGCCAGTAGCCACTCTGGTGAAAAACTGTTTTTT.